These 5 T cell receptor beta chains came from one sample sequenced in a study of B cell selection in AIRE deficiency. Some clones are missing from TCRdb's copy, which holds only in-frame ones; the method was immunoSEQ multiplex PCR. In the table there are fewer than 25,000 clones, around nine tenths of which are singletons. Regulatory T cells were sorted as CD4+CD25hiCD127low/negative cells. The sample was CD4+CD25+ Tregs sorted from PBMCs. These receptors came from a human donor in good health.

V is TRBV5-4 and J is TRBJ2-3, with 7 bases fitting TRBD2. The CDR3 contains 15 residues. The germline CDR1 and CDR2 sequences are SGHNT and YYREEE (reference sequence). V shed 0 bases, J shed 3 bases, and the junction held 4 bases outside the gene matches. CDR3 in amino acids: CASSLESAGTDTQYF. CDR3 coding DNA: TGTGCCAGCAGCTTGGAATCAGCGGGGACAGATACGCAGTATTTT. Variable domain in full (rest from reference TRBV5-4 and TRBJ2-3): ETGVTQSPTHLIKTRGQQVTLRCSSQSGHNTVSWYQQALGQGPQFIFQYYREEENGRGNFPPRFSGLQFPNYSSELNVNALELDDSALYLCASSLESAGTDTQYFGPGTRLTVL.

The chain carries TRBV5-1 and TRBJ2-3; the match to TRBD2 covers 7 bases. The CDR3 runs 15 residues. V was pared by 0 bases and J by 1 base, with 2 bases of the junction left unmatched. Per the germline V gene, CDR1 is SGHRS and CDR2 is YFSETQ. CDR3 sequence reads: CASSLVSGGTDTQYF. The CDR3 DNA sequence: TGCGCCAGCAGCTTGGTAAGCGGGGGCACAGATACGCAGTATTTT.

The chain is built from TRBV15 and TRBJ1-1; no clear D gene. This CDR3 has 14 residues. Germline-derived CDR1 and CDR2 are LNHNV and YYDKDF (reference sequence). Trimming cost V 1 base and J 4 bases, with 10 bases left between them. The CDR3 sequence: CATSRGGGSTEAFF. Written as DNA, the CDR3 is TGTGCCACCAGCAGAGGAGGAGGGAGCACTGAAGCTTTCTTT.

V and J are TRBV5-1 and TRBJ1-5; no clear D gene. Germline V gives CDR1 SGHRS, CDR2 YFSETQ. This CDR3 is 15 amino acids long. The V gene lost 2 bases and the J gene lost 2 bases, with 11 bases spanning the gap. The CDR3, as DNA: TGCGCCAGCAGCTTACGATGGGGAGGCAATCAGCCCCAGCATTTT. Translated: CASSLRWGGNQPQHF.

The rearrangement links TRBV6-6 to TRBJ2-3; no clear D gene. V dropped 1 base and J dropped 5 bases, with 13 bases sitting between them. Germline loops: CDR1 MNHNY, CDR2 SVGAGI (reference sequence). The CDR3 extends over 15 amino acids. CDR3 residues: CASSYWAGRGDTQYF. The CDR3, as DNA: TGTGCCAGCAGTTACTGGGCAGGACGAGGAGATACGCAGTATTTT.